This T cell receptor (beta chain) was obtained from a study of blood T cell repertoires in COVID-19. Study background: PBMCs, B-cell-depleted T cells, or T cells were the source of the cDNA or gDNA that made up the material.

As originally analysed: Reference gene primer amplification gave estimated nucleated cell counts. Produced via immunoSEQ multiplex PCR; TCRdb's table is partial and in-frame only. Clonal size and the V and J genes are those of that table, whereas D and trimming came from the DNA. Of around 310,000 clones in the sample, nearly 90% were seen once. CDR3 length: 14 amino acids. Trimming took 7 bases from V and 6 from J; bases not matched to a gene: 9. Germline V gives CDR1 MNHEY, CDR2 SVGAGI. The chain links TRBV6-5 to TRBJ2-7; 10 bases fit TRBD2. The TCR originated in a woman aged 40 to 55 with COVID-19, enrolled during active disease. The sequencing input was peripheral blood. Written as DNA, the CDR3 is TGTGCCAGCAACCTTCTAGCGGGAGTTGGCGAGCAGTACTTC. Protein product: CASNLLAGVGEQYF.